This T cell receptor beta chain was profiled in a study of blood T cell repertoires in COVID-19 (dated by TCRdb to 2018 to 2021). For context, the study as a whole: The collaborator samples originated in the United States, Italy and Spain and spanned the acute and convalescent phases of COVID-19. The prospective study material was composed of cDNA or gDNA derived from T cells, B-cell-depleted T cells, or PBMCs. Deeply sampled blood TCRbeta repertoires from subjects exposed to, actively infected with, or recovered from COVID-19 were included in the dataset. A freely available public database, intended as a resource for researchers studying the immune response to SARS-CoV-2, is where the repertoires were released. Samples were obtained from the ongoing ImmuneRACE study (first 160 participants) and from some 1,300 subjects provided by 6 global collaborators. Nearly every sample came with metadata listing a de-identified subject ID, COVID-19 status, age in years and sex. Where available, HLA class I and class II types were taken from metadata supplied by the sample provider and were not determined by assay-based typing.

TCRbeta CDR3 regions were amplified from genomic DNA using the immunoSEQ Assay, a bias-controlled multiplex PCR. In the original analysis: Within the assay, amplification of reference gene primers was used to estimate how many nucleated cells each sample contained. To quantify the absolute abundance of each unique TCRbeta CDR3 rearrangement, sequence reads were collapsed and filtered. For each sample, productive Simpson clonality was calculated by taking the square root of Simpson's diversity index across productive rearrangements. TCRdb re-hosts the immuneACCESS table, in-frame sequences only. Its copies lack some clones; in the studies checked, an unresolved V gene accounts for under half of them, and the cause for the rest is not known. The DNA was the basis for D and trimming; V, J and clone size are from that table. This sample is represented by more than 55,000 clones; roughly 90% of them were singletons. Jointly, the top ten make up about 4.3% of the sample.

Here is what the overall study found, with its caveats: How much clinical and demographic metadata was included differed by source and by participant, and the metadata was provided uncurated.

On this clone itself: Its antigen has not been determined. No clone much larger than this one lies a single base away; base qualities are absent.

Each collaborating institution followed its own protocols to collect whole blood in K2EDTA tubes. Collaborator samples were shipped for TCRbeta analysis as frozen whole blood, isolated PBMCs, or DNA extracted from either sample type. The junction shows trimming of 2 bases on V and 5 bases on J, and the gene matches do not reach 8 bases of it. Reading the germline V gene (reference sequence) gives CDR1 LGHDT and CDR2 YNNKEL. The CDR3, cysteine through phenylalanine, is 16 amino acids long. The DNA shown is the 48-base CDR3, in frame from base 1. What was sequenced was peripheral blood. The source is a man between 50 and 59 years old with active COVID-19. In this chain, TRBV3-1 (or the pseudogene TRBV3-2) is recombined with TRBJ1-5; 8 middle bases align to TRBD1. The DNA reads TGTGCCAGCAGCCAACGAGACAGGGGTCTAGATCAGCCCCAGCATTTT. The translation is CASSQRDRGLDQPQHF.